Given below is one T cell receptor beta chain in context. Its antigen is undetermined. The CDR3 covers 14 residues. Germline loops: CDR1 LGHNA, CDR2 YSLEER. V lost 1 base, J lost 7 bases, and 10 bases lay in between. This entry is derived from a study of T cell responses to AZD1222 COVID-19 vaccine. On the study more broadly: Whether given at about 4 or about 12 weeks, second doses were pooled.

Findings and limits, study-wide: Most donors were white British, females outnumbered males, and clonal diversity was possibly underestimated. Spike regions recognized by vaccine-associated CD4 TCRs spanned the protein, led by 160-218 and 743-854.

Assay: immunoSEQ multiplex PCR; the TCRdb copy retains only in-frame clones and omits some. The repertoire holds approximately 90,000 clones, approximately 92% seen once, with approximately 11% in the top ten. This clonotype was sampled from an adult in good health. The chain is built from TRBV4-3 and TRBJ1-4; D gene unclear. The specimen was peripheral blood, collected on day 0 of AZD1222 vaccination. In nucleotides, the CDR3 is TGCGCCAGCAGCCAAGCCCTTCGGGTTGAAAAACTGTTTTTT. Protein product: CASSQALRVEKLFF.